The next 2 T cell receptor beta chains were all read from a single sample in a study of OX40 agonist ivuxolimab in advanced cancers. Using immunoSEQ multiplex PCR, the repertoire was profiled, and TCRdb retains in-frame clones only, with some absent. The table shows 60,000 to 65,000 clones, with under 95% occurring only once. The source was CD4+ or CD8+ T cells sorted from blood, collected in a trial of the OX40 agonist ivuxolimab. These receptor sequences come from an adult with an advanced solid tumor such as melanoma, head and neck, liver or kidney cancer.

CDR3 coding DNA: TGTGCCAGCAGCCCGCGTAACGGTCGGGAGCAGTTCTTC. It encodes CASSPRNGREQFF. The J gene is TRBJ2-1, the V gene TRBV7-6; no definite D call. The CDR3 consists of 13 residues. Germline-derived CDR1 and CDR2 are SGHVS and FNYEAQ. The V and J ends lost 5 bases and 10 bases respectively, with 15 bases between them.

This clone has just one count. CDR3 sequence reads: CASSVDSGRALSDTQYF. The DNA of the CDR3 is TGCGCCAGCAGCGTAGATAGCGGGAGGGCCCTTTCCGATACGCAGTATTTT. The V and J genes are TRBV5-1 and TRBJ2-3; the match to TRBD2 covers 11 bases. V lost 4 bases, J lost 6 bases, and 13 bases stayed unmatched. The CDR3 runs to 17 residues. Germline V gene data show CDR1 as SGHRS and CDR2 as YFSETQ. Together with reference TRBV5-1 and TRBJ2-3, the CDR3 gives the full variable domain: KAGVTQTPRYLIKTRGQQVTLSCSPISGHRSVSWYQQTPGQGLQFLFEYFSETQRNKGNFPGRFSGRQFSNSRSEMNVSTLELGDSALYLCASSVDSGRALSDTQYFGPGTRLTVL.